The sequence of this T cell receptor (beta chain) was determined in a study of cytomegalovirus exposure and HLA in healthy donors (dated by TCRdb to 2015 to 2018). Regarding the research as a whole: According to an earlier analysis of 587 of the donors, about 179 million T cells yielded roughly 110 million unique TCR beta sequences and about 300 Gb of sequence data. An early release that covered some 640 HLA-typed donors contained about 290 gigabases of sequencing data and around 80 million unique TCR sequences. Of the 350 to 450 genotyped donors, approximately 80% fell in the genetic ancestry cluster associated with self-reported Caucasian donors. The aim of the study was to test whether cataloging public T cell receptors could identify signatures of past pathogen exposure. Using immunosequencing, the study profiled T cell repertoires from 500 to 800 subjects and related those repertoires to cytomegalovirus serostatus. In addition to the first cohort of about 650 subjects, a separate validation cohort of 120 different subjects was used. The study combined high-throughput TCR immunosequencing, statistical association of individual TCRs with disease status, and machine learning to predict cytomegalovirus infection status. To study patterns of TCR occurrence, a later analysis re-analyzed previously published TCR beta repertoires from 550 to 800 donors and added high-resolution HLA genotyping. The later analysis used no new phenotypic data to find candidate immune exposures, relying instead on TCR beta sequences and their occurrence across donors. An earlier analysis of some 500 of the donors applied high-throughput TCR beta sequencing to assess whether each TCR beta V gene segment acted as functional or pseudogenic. Donor age, sex, ethnicity and CMV serostatus were collected together with the repertoire data. Genome-wide SNP genotypes for about 60% of the roughly 670 donors were used in a later genetic analysis, which treated that subset as a discovery cohort. All discovery cohort repertoires had been generated using a single sequencing platform. HLA typing covered class I and class II loci at four-digit resolution. The number of donors typed differed by locus, with 629-630 for A, B, C, DRB1 and DQB1, around 560 for DQA1, approximately 580 for DPA1, and some 450 for DPB1. Roughly five DR-DQ haplotypes were handled as single units for association and clustering, since linkage in the cohort was strong. On average, around 200,000 unique TCR beta nucleotide sequences were sequenced per donor among 398 genotyped donors of the cohort, with roughly 19% of those sequences being non-productive. Study-wide conclusions, independent of this receptor: A total of 150 to 200 TCR beta chains were listed by the study as associated with cytomegalovirus. A later analysis found that most CMV-associated TCR beta chains appeared HLA-restricted, with HLA associations seemingly driven largely by CMV exposure. The only immune exposure information available for the cohort was CMV serostatus. A later genetic analysis reported fewer N-insertions in productive TCRs among donors in an Asian-associated ancestry cluster than the roughly 640-donor mean. The earlier analysis of 587 of the donors excluded approximately 17 rarely observed V segments, including chromosome 9 orphons, because counts were too low. The sequencing pipeline was judged likely to have produced a cluster of highly shared sequence variants as a technical artifact. In a later analysis, the rate of TCR association differed among HLA loci, with DRB1 alleles having the most associated TCRs and HLA-C alleles having the fewest. In a later analysis, HLA-associated TCR beta chains were found to be more clonally expanded and to have lower generation probabilities than equally common non-associated chains. According to a later analysis, parvovirus B19, influenza, CMV and Epstein-Barr virus appeared linked to several top co-occurrence clusters. In a later genetic analysis, a missense DCLRE1C variant was associated with V-gene and J-gene trimming of TCR beta chains, and the association was replicated in an independent cohort. The authors suggested that the approach could potentially be generalized to other disease states and immunological phenotypes. When HLA alleles, especially DR and DQ, strongly co-occurred, TCR associations were difficult to assign to individual alleles. Sequencing depth was assumed to be roughly uniform across donors in the presence/absence analyses, though that assumption may not hold. Broadly in line with IMGT annotations, most TCR beta V segments showed up in productive rearrangements about 87% or about 30% of the time in an earlier analysis of some 590 of the donors. The 87-base-pair reads could not distinguish some IMGT-functional V segments, including TRBV6-2 and TRBV6-3, so those segments were excluded. Because HLA typing was unavailable for some donors at each locus, only the typed subset was used in association tests. Three of the identified cytomegalovirus-associated TCR beta chains were confirmed in vitro to be specific for cytomegalovirus antigens. A later analysis associated 16,951 TCR beta sequences with specific HLA alleles at a false discovery rate of 0.05. The classifier was reported to diagnose cytomegalovirus status with high specificity and sensitivity in both the original and validation cohorts. Most TCR sequences were observed very rarely across donors, whereas some public TCRs were present in many individuals. A further reported finding was that TCR beta sequences accurately predicted the HLA-A and HLA-B alleles for most subjects in the first cohort. In this cohort, only TCR beta chains were sequenced, and detectable features were limited by the absence of alpha or paired-chain data. Linkage disequilibrium might explain the correlated functional status among segregating V segments, but an unknown experimental factor could not be excluded.

Turning to this clone: The antigen it recognizes is unknown. No quality values exist for individual bases; no much larger clone is one base distant.

The CDR3 measures 14 amino acids from cysteine to phenylalanine. The only DNA kept is the CDR3, 42 bases in frame from the first base. The germline V gene (reference sequence) gives CDR1 as SEHNR and CDR2 as FQNEAQ. V loses 1 base of germline sequence and J loses 6 bases, and the interval between the two ends is 11 bases. The cohort comprised fewer than 750 healthy bone marrow donors. At the time of sampling, all cohort members were nominally healthy, though unrecorded immune exposures were likely present. The donor tested CMV seropositive and was one of the 289 seropositive cohort members. Each donor provided a peripheral blood sample, and peripheral blood mononuclear cells were used for TCR beta sequencing. The Qiagen DNeasy Blood Extraction Kit was used to extract genomic DNA from the blood cell samples. Libraries were constructed by the immunoSEQ multiplex PCR assay. The multiplex PCR relied on a mix of 60 forward primers for TCR Vbeta segments and 13 reverse primers for TCR Jbeta segments. Amplification of the CDR3 region of rearranged TCR beta genes was performed with a multiplex PCR assay on genomic DNA. The amplified TCR beta libraries were sequenced on the Illumina HiSeq System as 87-base-pair reads. The study's own analysis went as follows. Across the 670 or so repertoires, a later analysis counted 80 million or so unique TCR beta chains, 9.5 million to 12 million of which were shared by at least two donors. Raw reads were error-corrected and collapsed into unique sequences by a nearest-neighbor algorithm in which closely related sequences were merged to remove PCR and sequencing errors. CDR3 sequences were aligned to IMGT reference sequences to assign V, D and J gene segments. For a sequence to be retained, a match of at least six nucleotides was required to both a V gene segment and a J gene segment. Rearrangements were called productive when the CDR3 lacked stop codons and stayed in frame with V and J; all others were non-productive. Following IMGT convention, CDR3 was defined as the stretch from the second conserved V-encoded cysteine to the conserved J-encoded phenylalanine. The earlier analysis of 450 to 750 of the donors excluded any sequence lacking an unambiguous match to a single V gene segment. In an earlier analysis of 500 to 750 of the donors, V segments were called functional above 56.7% productive rearrangements and were called segregating when the between-donor standard deviation exceeded 5%. A statistical classification framework was developed to diagnose cytomegalovirus status using the catalog of TCR beta chain sequences. In a later analysis, V and J genes were assigned by comparing TCR nucleotide sequences against IMGT/GENE-DB human TR gene sequences. In a later analysis, CDR3 sequences and most-parsimonious VDJ recombination scenarios were assigned using the TCRdist pipeline. In a later analysis, each TCR beta chain was defined by its CDR3 amino acid sequence together with its V-gene family, and reads without a unique V-gene family were excluded. As a way to deal with suspected cross-contamination and a sequencing artifact, a later analysis dropped 500 to 700 nucleotide sequences that were highly shared and had low generation probability. A later analysis calculated a clonal expansion index for each public chain from normalized within-repertoire ranks of inferred template counts. Generation probabilities in a later analysis came from a VDJ recombination model fitted to out-of-frame rearrangements, and those results were checked against IGoR. In a later analysis, hypergeometric tests were used to score TCR-TCR, TCR-HLA and TCR-CMV co-occurrence, with a repertoire-size bias correction applied to TCR pairs. In a later analysis, false discovery rates were estimated by permuting HLA or CMV assignments 20 times. In a later analysis, co-occurring TCRs were grouped using DBSCAN, and TCRdist sequence similarity was added for clustering within HLA-allele-positive subsets. Repertoires with fewer than 30,000 or more than 120,000 public chains, plus five repertoires with anomalous nucleotide sharing, were excluded from co-occurrence clustering. TCRdb re-hosts the immuneACCESS table, in-frame sequences only. Its copies lack some clones; in the studies checked, an unresolved V gene accounts for under half of them, and the cause for the rest is not known. The DNA was the basis for D and trimming; V, J and clone size are from that table. The sample contains under 200,000 clones, roughly two thirds of them found a single time. Approximately 4.5% of the sample lies in the top ten.

This TCR was sampled from a woman under 30 in good health and CMV-seropositive. The rearranged segments are TRBV7-9 and TRBJ2-3; D gene: possibly TRBD1, on 6 matching bases. The sequenced material came from PBMCs. The DNA reads TGTGCCAGCAGCTTAGAGGGGGAGAGGGATACGCAGTATTTT. Its protein reads: CASSLEGERDTQYF.